The 21 T cell receptor beta chains below were found in one sample sequenced in a study of blood T cells in healthy people across ages. A second PCR of about 6 to 11 cycles used a sample-barcoded 5' primer and a J-beta primer mix. One entry per CDR3 protein, called by TCRdb with MiXCR from the 5' RACE reads. This sample has 550,000 to 750,000 distinct CDR3 sequences, with around 21% found just once. The sample taken for sequencing was blood. Receptors originate from a man between 65 and 85 years old in good health.

The V and J genes are TRBV2 and TRBJ2-7, with no clear D. The CDR3 loop spans 13 amino acids. V was shortened by 10 bases and J by 4 bases, with 17 bases between the two germline ends. Germline CDR1 is SNHLY and CDR2 is FYNNEI. As DNA, the CDR3 is TGTGCCACATCCCGATTATCCCAGTACGAGCAGTACTTC. Protein: CATSRLSQYEQYF.

A note on this clonotype: One base away lies a much larger clone, so this may be a sequencing read error. This sequence joins TRBV4-1 and TRBJ1-1; D gene unclear. CDR3 length equals 15 residues. The germline gives CDR1 MGHRA, CDR2 YSYEKL. CDR3 sequence: CASSQDTGRNTGAFF. DNA of the CDR3: TGCGCCAGCAGCCAAGATACGGGAAGGAACACTGGAGCTTTCTTT.

V is TRBV24-1 and J is TRBJ2-7; D is unclear. With 4 bases removed from V and 4 bases from J, the gap between germline ends came to 4 bases. Germline lookup yields CDR1 KGHDR and CDR2 SFDVKD. This CDR3 spans 11 amino acids. Written as DNA, the CDR3 is TGTGCCACCAGTGAGGGTTACGAGCAGTACTTC. Protein sequence: CATSEGYEQYF.

The chain carries TRBV7-9 and TRBJ2-1; 10 nucleotides match TRBD2. This CDR3 is 16 amino acids long. V was pared by 5 bases and J by 7 bases, with 11 bases of the junction left unmatched. Germline CDR1 and CDR2: SEHNR and FQNEAQ (reference sequence). Here the CDR3 reads CASSRTSGRGQNEQFF. CDR3 DNA: TGTGCCAGCAGCCGGACTAGCGGACGAGGTCAGAATGAGCAGTTCTTC.

The sample holds a few counts of this clonotype. This chain uses TRBV24-1 with TRBJ2-1; 12 nucleotides line up with TRBD2. Trimming removed 0 bases from V and 7 bases from J; junction bases left unmatched: 9. CDR3 size: 18 residues. CDR1 KGHDR and CDR2 SFDVKD come from the germline V gene. The CDR3 bases are TGTGCCACCAGTGATTTGATTCGACTAGCGGGAGAAGTAAATGAGCAGTTCTTC. This sequence encodes CATSDLIRLAGEVNEQFF.

This clonotype was seen a few times. This chain connects TRBV9 to TRBJ2-1; 13 nucleotides agree with TRBD2. CDR3 length: 16 residues. Trimming removed 0 bases from V and 9 bases from J; junction bases left unmatched: 6. The germline V gene encodes CDR1 SGDLS and CDR2 YYNGEE. The CDR3 nucleotides read TGTGCCAGCAGCGTAGGAGGGACTAGCGGGATCTCTGAGCAGTTCTTC. This sequence encodes CASSVGGTSGISEQFF.

V usage is TRBV3-1 and J usage is TRBJ2-5, with 8 nucleotides matching TRBD2. The J call could be wrong; TRBJ2-7 is a better fit for the DNA end. The CDR3 spans 16 residues. Germline CDR1 LGHDT, CDR2 YNNKEL (reference sequence). In DNA, the CDR3 is TGTGCCAGCAGCCAAGCGAGGCCAGCGGGAGTTCCCGAGCAGTACTTC. Amino acid sequence: CASSQARPAGVPEQYF.

The chain combines TRBV9 with TRBJ1-1; D not resolved. The CDR3 covers 13 residues. Germline loops: CDR1 SGDLS, CDR2 YYNGEE. The V end was cut by 4 bases, the J end by 6 bases, with 13 bases between. The CDR3 DNA sequence: TGTGCCAGCAGCCCCGGAGGGTGGGCTGAAGCTTTCTTT. This encodes CASSPGGWAEAFF.

This chain uses TRBV7-6 with TRBJ2-1; 8 nucleotides line up with TRBD2. Germline CDR1 SGHVS, CDR2 FNYEAQ. The V and J ends lost 0 bases and 5 bases, in that order; junction bases with no gene match: 3. The CDR3 totals 15 residues. The CDR3 sequence: CASSLAGSGDNEQFF. CDR3 in DNA: TGTGCCAGCAGCTTAGCGGGTAGCGGGGACAATGAGCAGTTCTTC.

This chain uses TRBV19 with TRBJ2-2, with D possibly called TRBD1 or TRBD2 (5 bases each). Germline loops: CDR1 LNHDA, CDR2 SQIVND (reference sequence). This CDR3 has 16 amino acids. The V end lost 1 base, the J end lost 2 bases, and 11 bases lay between the germline ends. The DNA for the CDR3 is TGTGCCAGTAGTATAGGGGGGACGCCCAACACCGGGGAGCTGTTTTTT. Translating gives CASSIGGTPNTGELFF. Drawing the rest from reference TRBV19 and TRBJ2-2, the complete variable domain is DGGITQSPKYLFRKEGQNVTLSCEQNLNHDAMYWYRQDPGQGLRLIYYSQIVNDFQKGDIAEGYSVSREKKESFPLTVTSAQKNPTAFYLCASSIGGTPNTGELFFGEGSRLTVL.

On this clonotype: Germline is not matched at one junction end, which may reflect a read error. This rearrangement joins TRBV18 to TRBJ2-7; D perhaps matches TRBD2 (6 bases). Germline V gives CDR1 KGHSH, CDR2 LQKENI. The CDR3 consists of 14 residues. CDR3 in DNA: TGTACCAGCTCATCCCAGACTAGTTCTTACGAGCAGTACTTC. It specifies CTSSSQTSSYEQYF.

This clonotype has a handful of counts. CDR3 loop: CASSPTGGGYEQYF. For the CDR3, the DNA is TGTGCCAGCAGTCCAACAGGGGGCGGCTACGAGCAGTACTTC. This chain connects TRBV27 to TRBJ2-5; 9 positions agree with TRBD1. The J call may be wrong; the DNA end is better matched by TRBJ2-7. The CDR3 is 14 residues long. Per germline, CDR1 MNHEY and CDR2 SMNVEV (reference sequence).

The chain joins TRBV20-1 to TRBJ2-1; tentatively, D is TRBD2 (6 bases). CDR1 is DFQATT, CDR2 SNEGSKA, per germline (reference sequence). The CDR3 has 14 amino acids. V was trimmed by 7 bases and J by 9 bases, leaving 22 bases between them. The CDR3 sequence: CSGLGEAKRVEQFF. The CDR3 coding sequence is TGCAGTGGGTTGGGGGAGGCAAAGAGGGTTGAGCAGTTCTTC.

In its sample, this clonotype was seen a few times. It is unclear where the CDR3 begins or ends on the DNA, so no DNA is shown, and the CDR3 is as TCRdb lists it. The chain employs TRBV28 and TRBJ2-6. Including both end residues, the CDR3 is 13 amino acids long. CDR1 is MDHEN and CDR2 is SYDVKM in the germline V gene. The CDR3 loop reads CVAGGSGANVLTF.

This clonotype was seen more than once but under ten times. The rearrangement links TRBV7-6 to TRBJ2-1; 9 positions agree with TRBD2. The CDR3 has 15 amino acids. Trimming took 2 bases from V and 9 from J; bases not matched to a gene: 8. Germline assignment: CDR1 SGHVS and CDR2 FNYEAQ. CDR3 nucleotides: TGTGCCAGCAGCTTATCTGGCGGGGGGGTCGGTGAGCAGTTCTTC. Protein sequence: CASSLSGGGVGEQFF.

This clonotype turned up a few times. This chain joins TRBV29-1 and TRBJ1-1, with D possibly matching TRBD1 (5 bases). In germline, CDR1 is SQVTM, CDR2 ANQGSEA. CDR3 length equals 13 residues. The CDR3 DNA sequence: TGCAGTCATGTCGGGGCTCGAGGCACTGAAGCTTTCTTT. It yields the protein CSHVGARGTEAFF.

This chain connects TRBV20-1 to TRBJ2-2, with TRBD2 matching 11 bases. Germline CDR1 DFQATT, CDR2 SNEGSKA (reference sequence). V shed 5 bases and J 7 bases; nucleotides not matched to a gene: 6. This CDR3 is built from 14 residues. The CDR3 nucleotides are TGCAGTGCTGGTAGCGGGGGGGCCGGCGGGGAGCTGTTTTTT. Protein product: CSAGSGGAGGELFF.

This clonotype was counted between two and nine times. This sequence joins TRBV28 and TRBJ2-5; D could derive from TRBD1 or TRBD2 (5 bases each). CDR3 length: 15 residues. Germline CDR1 and CDR2: MDHEN and SYDVKM. V lost 2 bases to trimming and J lost 3 bases, with 13 bases between them. Here the CDR3 reads CASSLPGTFEETQYF. In nucleotides, the CDR3 is TGTGCCAGCAGTTTACCGGGGACCTTCGAAGAGACCCAGTACTTC.

The rearrangement links TRBV3-1 to TRBJ2-1; 8 nucleotides agree with TRBD2. The ends lost 5 bases at V and 5 bases at J; junction bases unmatched: 14. The germline V gene encodes CDR1 LGHDT and CDR2 YNNKEL (reference sequence). The CDR3 totals 17 residues. The CDR3 reads CASSVEVAGWEDNEQFF. In nucleotides, the CDR3 is TGTGCCAGCAGCGTAGAAGTAGCGGGGTGGGAGGACAATGAGCAGTTCTTC.

Comments on this clonotype: At one end, the junction sequence differs from germline, possibly due to a read error. V gene TRBV7-8 combines with J gene TRBJ2-7; D not certain. There are 15 residues in the CDR3. Looked up from germline, CDR1 is SGHVS and CDR2 is FQNEAQ. CDR3 coding DNA: TGTGCCAGCAGCTTAACACAGACTCCATCCTACGAGCAGCACTTC. Its translation is CASSLTQTPSYEQHF.

In this sample, this clonotype turned up a few times. The chain uses TRBV24-1 and TRBJ1-5; weak D call: TRBD1 (6 bases). Between the trimmed V and J ends, which lost 4 bases and 1 base, there was a span of 10 bases. The CDR3 loop spans 15 amino acids. Germline V lookup: CDR1 KGHDR, CDR2 SFDVKD. CDR3 in amino acids: CATSETRGSNQPQHF. The CDR3 bases are TGTGCCACCAGTGAGACCAGGGGAAGCAATCAGCCCCAGCATTTT.